This T cell receptor beta chain comes out of a study of cytomegalovirus exposure and HLA in healthy donors. Study outcomes and limitations: One cluster of highly shared sequence variants probably arose as a sequencing artifact.

As for this clone: Its antigen is unidentified.

The PCR ran on 60 Vbeta and 13 Jbeta primers. Sequencing was performed with immunoSEQ multiplex PCR; in TCRdb, only in-frame clones are kept and a portion is missing. The table has approximately 170,000 clones, roughly 80% seen once. This CDR3 has 15 amino acids. The germline CDR1 and CDR2 sequences are SEHNR and FQNEAQ (reference sequence). V gave up 6 bases and J gave up 4 bases, with 18 bases separating them. This receptor was identified in a woman between 18 and 29 years old in good health and CMV-seronegative. The sequenced sample was PBMCs. The rearrangement uses TRBV7-9 and TRBJ1-2, with D tentatively TRBD1 (5 bases). The CDR3 reads CASSTAAGRIYGYTF. CDR3 nucleotides: TGTGCCAGCAGTACGGCCGCGGGACGGATCTATGGCTACACCTTC.